The 23 T cell receptor beta chains listed next were all sequenced from one sample in a study of CD8 T cells in Susac syndrome. Random-hexamer reverse transcription was applied to about 0.45 to 1 ug RNA. Via MiXCR, TCRdb re-called the immunoSEQ multiplex PCR reads, giving one row per CDR3 protein. The sample gives 330,000 or so distinct CDR3 sequences, approximately 89% of which show up once; approximately 0.2% is in the top ten. The material sequenced was CD8+ T cells from PBMCs. Receptor source: a human donor with multiple sclerosis.

This chain connects TRBV27 to TRBJ2-3; TRBD1 aligns across 7 bases. CDR3 length equals 14 residues. Losses at the gene ends were 6 bases for V and 0 bases for J; bases not matched to a gene: 3. Germline CDR1 MNHEY, CDR2 SMNVEV (reference sequence). The CDR3 spells CASRTRGSTDTQYF. In DNA form, the CDR3 reads TGTGCCAGCAGAACCAGGGGGAGCACAGATACGCAGTATTTT.

The chain recombines TRBV7-2 with TRBJ2-2; D is possibly TRBD2 (6 bases). The germline gives CDR1 SGHTA, CDR2 FQGNSA. This CDR3 spans 18 amino acids. V dropped 10 bases and J dropped 2 bases, with 26 bases sitting between them. For the CDR3, the DNA is TGTGCCATCAACCATCCTCCGGGAGCCGCACTAAACACCGGGGAGCTGTTTTTT. Protein sequence: CAINHPPGAALNTGELFF.

This clonotype turned up a few times. The CDR3 nucleotides read TGTGCCTGGAGTGGAGGGTCTGGGGCCAACGTCCTGACTTTC. It codes for CAWSGGSGANVLTF. The V and J genes are TRBV30 and TRBJ2-6; weak D call: TRBD2 (5 bases). The CDR3 extends over 14 amino acids. CDR1 and CDR2 from the germline V gene are GTSNPN and SVGIG (reference sequence). V was shortened by 1 base and J by 1 base, with 5 bases between the two germline ends.

Only a few counts were recorded for this clonotype. The chain uses TRBV7-2 and TRBJ2-4; 7 bases are shared with TRBD2. The V and J ends lost 5 bases and 3 bases, in that order; junction bases with no gene match: 13. The CDR3 contains 17 residues. Germline CDR1 reads SGHTA; CDR2 reads FQGNSA. CDR3 in amino acids: CASSEGTDGLGKNIQYF. DNA of the CDR3: TGTGCCAGCAGCGAAGGAACAGACGGACTAGGCAAAAACATTCAGTACTTC.

This chain links TRBV12-3 or TRBV12-4 with TRBJ1-1; D perhaps matches TRBD1 (6 bases). The V and J ends lost 1 base and 6 bases respectively, with 12 bases between them. The CDR3 loop spans 14 amino acids. CDR3 DNA: TGTGCCAGCAGTTTAGACGGGGGCGGGTCTGAAGCTTTCTTT. This translates into CASSLDGGGSEAFF.

The chain uses TRBV20-1 and TRBJ2-1; possibly TRBD2 for D (6 bases). Trimming pared 0 bases from V and 2 bases from J, leaving 11 bases between. The CDR3 runs 15 residues. Germline loops: CDR1 DFQATT, CDR2 SNEGSKA (reference sequence). CDR3 protein: CSARDPSVAYNEQFF. As DNA, the CDR3 is TGCAGTGCTAGAGACCCTAGCGTAGCCTACAATGAGCAGTTCTTC.

The genes are TRBV9 and TRBJ2-3; a possible D gene is TRBD2 (6 bases). The CDR3 consists of 13 residues. Trimming removed 6 bases at V and 5 bases at J, with 13 bases between. CDR1 is SGDLS and CDR2 is YYNGEE in the germline V gene. The CDR3 DNA is TGTGCCAGCACCCCACCCGGGAGAGATACGCAGTATTTT. It encodes CASTPPGRDTQYF.

The J gene is TRBJ2-5, the V gene TRBV9; D is unresolved. Germline values: CDR1 SGDLS, CDR2 YYNGEE. The CDR3 has 15 residues. V gave up 0 bases and J gave up 4 bases, with 13 bases separating them. The CDR3: CASSVGPQNRETQYF. The DNA for the CDR3 is TGTGCCAGCAGCGTAGGGCCACAGAACAGAGAGACCCAGTACTTC.

The chain uses TRBV19 and TRBJ2-3, with a possible D match to TRBD1 (5 bases). The CDR3 has 14 amino acids. CDR1 is LNHDA, CDR2 SQIVND, per germline (reference sequence). Between the trimmed V and J ends, which lost 0 bases and 2 bases, there was a span of 6 bases. The CDR3 loop reads CASSIEGHTDTQYF. DNA for the CDR3: TGTGCCAGTAGTATAGAAGGACACACAGATACGCAGTATTTT.

The CDR3 nucleotides read TGTGCCAGCAGCGTAGATCTAGCGGGAGGGCGGGGTAATGAGCAGTTCTTC. Translating gives CASSVDLAGGRGNEQFF. The genes are TRBV9 and TRBJ2-1; 12 positions agree with TRBD2. Germline lookup yields CDR1 SGDLS and CDR2 YYNGEE. The CDR3 is 17 residues long. The V gene end was trimmed by 0 bases and the J gene end by 7 bases; junction bases not matched to a gene: 8.

The chain carries TRBV4-3 and TRBJ2-5; possibly TRBD1 for D (6 bases). The V and J ends lost 2 bases and 5 bases respectively, with 18 bases between them. CDR1 and CDR2 (germline): LGHNA, YSLEER. The CDR3 spans 16 residues. CDR3: CASSQSATGSWETQYF. DNA of the CDR3: TGCGCCAGCAGCCAATCCGCAACAGGGTCTTGGGAGACCCAGTACTTC.

The chain is built from TRBV4-1 and TRBJ1-5, with a weak D call TRBD1 (5 bases). Looked up from germline, CDR1 is MGHRA and CDR2 is YSYEKL. Trimming removed 0 bases at V and 6 bases at J, with 12 bases between. The CDR3 consists of 15 residues. CDR3 sequence reads: CASSQEGGGTQPQHF. The CDR3, as DNA: TGCGCCAGCAGCCAAGAAGGCGGGGGGACTCAGCCCCAGCATTTT.

V is TRBV27 and J is TRBJ2-1, with TRBD1 matching over 8 bases. V lost 4 bases and J lost 5; bases outside the gene matches: 10. CDR3 length: 16 residues. Germline V gene sequence: CDR1 MNHEY, CDR2 SMNVEV (reference sequence). CDR3 nucleotide sequence: TGTGCCAGCAGTTCCCGTTTTGGACAGGGTAACAATGAGCAGTTCTTC. Its protein is CASSSRFGQGNNEQFF.

The DNA of the CDR3 is TGTGCCAGTACCGGGAGACAGGAGGCTTCACCCCTCCACTTT. It encodes CASTGRQEASPLHF. The V gene is TRBV19, the J gene TRBJ1-6; possibly TRBD1 for D (6 bases). CDR1 is LNHDA, CDR2 SQIVND, per germline (reference sequence). The germline V and J ends were trimmed by 7 bases and 9 bases, with 16 bases remaining between them. CDR3 length: 14 amino acids. The full variable domain, with the rest looked up from reference TRBV19 and TRBJ1-6, is DGGITQSPKYLFRKEGQNVTLSCEQNLNHDAMYWYRQDPGQGLRLIYYSQIVNDFQKGDIAEGYSVSREKKESFPLTVTSAQKNPTAFYLCASTGRQEASPLHFGNGTRLTVT.

The rearrangement links TRBV7-2 to TRBJ2-1; TRBD2 matches at 10 bases. J was trimmed by 8 bases and V by 4 bases; bases with no gene match: 11. The CDR3 contains 16 residues. The germline gives CDR1 SGHTA, CDR2 FQGNSA. The CDR3 spells CASSSNLAGDPHEQFF. The CDR3 DNA follows: TGTGCCAGCAGCTCTAATCTAGCGGGAGACCCTCATGAGCAGTTCTTC.

The chain combines TRBV7-7 with TRBJ2-2; 15 nucleotides agree with TRBD2. Looked up from germline, CDR1 is SSHAT and CDR2 is FNYEAQ (reference sequence). The CDR3 is made up of 16 amino acids. The CDR3 protein is CATGGLAGGSTGELFF. The CDR3 DNA reads as TGTGCTACCGGGGGACTAGCGGGAGGATCCACCGGGGAGCTGTTTTTT.

The chain employs TRBV20-1 and TRBJ2-7; 7 nucleotides align to TRBD1. Germline V lookup: CDR1 DFQATT, CDR2 SNEGSKA (reference sequence). The length of the CDR3 is 12 residues. V lost 5 bases and J lost 2; bases outside the gene matches: 3. The CDR3 reads CSAAQGTYEQYF. CDR3 nucleotides: TGCAGTGCTGCACAGGGGACCTACGAGCAGTACTTC.

The V gene is TRBV30, the J gene TRBJ2-3; possible D gene TRBD2, 6 bases. The germline V gene has CDR1 GTSNPN and CDR2 SVGIG (reference sequence). The CDR3 consists of 14 residues. V was pared by 2 bases and J by 0 bases, with 9 bases between. CDR3 sequence: CAWSLAASTDTQYF. The CDR3 DNA follows: TGTGCCTGGAGTTTAGCGGCTAGCACAGATACGCAGTATTTT.

The V call is TRBV10-2, the J call TRBJ2-7; no firm D call. Trimming took 3 bases from V and 1 from J, leaving 10 bases between them. CDR1 is WSHSY, CDR2 SAAADI, per germline. This CDR3 comprises 14 residues. The CDR3 reads CASSDLLGSYEQYF. The CDR3 DNA sequence: TGCGCCAGCAGTGATCTCCTGGGGTCCTACGAGCAGTACTTC.

This clonotype came up once. The J gene is TRBJ2-1, the V gene TRBV28, with D hard to call. The CDR3 has 10 amino acids. Trimming cost V 4 bases and J 8 bases, with 3 bases left between them. Germline assignment: CDR1 MDHEN and CDR2 SYDVKM. The CDR3 reads CASSYDEQFF. The CDR3 coding sequence is TGTGCCAGCAGTTATGATGAGCAGTTCTTC.

The V and J genes are TRBV9 and TRBJ2-1, with 8 bases aligning to TRBD2. Germline lookup yields CDR1 SGDLS and CDR2 YYNGEE. This CDR3 region has 15 residues. The junction had 8 bases not matched to a gene; V was cut back by 1 base and J by 8 bases. CDR3 region: CASSVRTGGLDEQFF. In nucleotides, the CDR3 is TGTGCCAGCAGCGTAAGAACGGGAGGGCTCGATGAGCAGTTCTTC. Variable domain in full (rest from reference TRBV9 and TRBJ2-1): DSGVTQTPKHLITATGQRVTLRCSPRSGDLSVYWYQQSLDQGLQFLIQYYNGEERAKGNILERFSAQQFPDLHSELNLSSLELGDSALYFCASSVRTGGLDEQFFGPGTRLTVL.

This clonotype was observed once. This chain uses TRBV6-2 or TRBV6-3 with TRBJ1-5, with D tentatively TRBD1 (5 bases). Trimming removed 7 bases at V and 0 bases at J, with 10 bases between. The CDR3 has 14 residues. Looked up from germline, CDR1 is MNHEY and CDR2 is SVGEGT. CDR3 amino acids: CASTGHSSNQPQHF. The DNA of the CDR3 is TGTGCCAGCACCGGACATTCTAGCAATCAGCCCCAGCATTTT.

The chain couples TRBV30 to TRBJ1-3, with a weak D call TRBD1 (5 bases). V was trimmed by 0 bases and J by 0 bases, leaving 9 bases between them. This CDR3 has 15 amino acids. The V gene's germline CDR1 is GTSNPN and CDR2 SVGIG (reference sequence). The CDR3 sequence: CAWSVGDPSGNTIYF. The DNA of the CDR3 is TGTGCCTGGAGTGTAGGGGACCCCTCTGGAAACACCATATATTTT.